These 7 T cell receptor beta chains share one sample of origin, sequenced in a study of OX40 agonist ivuxolimab in advanced cancers. This table comes from immunoSEQ multiplex PCR, and its TCRdb copy is limited to in-frame clones, with some not included. The sample records approximately 81,000 clones, approximately 94% being singletons. The sample was CD4+ or CD8+ T cells sorted from blood, taken in a trial of the OX40 agonist ivuxolimab. These TCRs come from an adult with an advanced solid tumor such as melanoma, head and neck, liver or kidney cancer.

V gene TRBV4-3 combines with J gene TRBJ1-3, with unresolved D. Trimming stripped 0 bases from V and 0 bases from J, with 9 bases between. CDR3 size: 16 residues. The germline gives CDR1 LGHNA, CDR2 YSLEER. CDR3 protein: CASSQDLGSSGNTIYF. CDR3 DNA: TGCGCCAGCAGCCAAGATCTGGGGAGCTCTGGAAACACCATATATTTT.

The rearrangement joins TRBV9 to TRBJ2-1, with 8 nucleotides matching TRBD1. This CDR3 region has 15 residues. Germline V lookup: CDR1 SGDLS, CDR2 YYNGEE. J was trimmed by 7 bases and V by 3 bases; bases with no gene match: 9. This chain's CDR3 is CASSANRGYVNEQFF. The CDR3 DNA sequence: TGTGCCAGCAGCGCAAACAGGGGGTATGTGAATGAGCAGTTCTTC.

The chain has TRBV6-6 and TRBJ1-2; 7 nucleotides align to TRBD1. The germline V gene encodes CDR1 MNHNY and CDR2 SVGAGI (reference sequence). The CDR3 has 13 amino acids. The J segment lost 8 bases and the V segment lost 2 bases, leaving 5 bases of the junction unmatched. The CDR3 loop reads CASSYVTGEGYTF. In nucleotides, the CDR3 is TGTGCCAGCAGTTACGTCACAGGGGAAGGCTACACCTTC.

The J gene is TRBJ1-4, the V gene TRBV29-1, with 8 bases that match TRBD1. Germline V gene lookup returns CDR1 SQVTM and CDR2 ANQGSEA. V was clipped by 1 base and J by 8 bases; unmatched bases: 6. The CDR3 extends over 14 amino acids. This chain's CDR3 is CSVEGTGIGEKLFF. CDR3 coding DNA: TGCAGCGTTGAAGGGACAGGGATCGGCGAAAAACTGTTTTTT.

The genes are TRBV7-8 and TRBJ2-3; possible D gene TRBD2, 5 bases. This CDR3 spans 15 amino acids. The ends were cut back, 3 bases at V and 3 bases at J, with 13 bases in the middle. Germline V gene data show CDR1 as SGHVS and CDR2 as FQNEAQ. This CDR3 reads CASSLRAEKTDTQYF. DNA for the CDR3: TGTGCCAGCAGCTTGCGGGCAGAAAAAACAGATACGCAGTATTTT. The full variable domain, completed using reference TRBV7-8 and TRBJ2-3, is GAGVSQSPRYKVAKRGQDVALRCDPISGHVSLFWYQQALGQGPEFLTYFQNEAQLDKSGLPSDRFFAERPEGSVSTLKIQRTQQEDSAVYLCASSLRAEKTDTQYFGPGTRLTVL.

The count of this clone is one. The V gene is TRBV2, the J gene TRBJ1-1; D might be TRBD1 (5 bases). CDR1 is SNHLY and CDR2 is FYNNEI in the germline V gene. The length of the CDR3 is 16 residues. Deletions cut 0 bases from V and 2 bases from J, with 13 bases between. In nucleotides, the CDR3 is TGTGCCAGCAGTGAAGCCTTCGGAGGGGATAACACTGAAGCTTTCTTT. Translation: CASSEAFGGDNTEAFF.

This chain uses TRBV5-4 with TRBJ2-7, with D perhaps given as TRBD1 or TRBD2 (6 bases each). The CDR3 length is 11 residues. Germline CDR1 reads SGHNT; CDR2 reads YYREEE (reference sequence). V lost 8 bases and J 7 bases, leaving 13 bases between the germline ends. The CDR3: CASEGGHEQYF. The CDR3 DNA follows: TGTGCCAGTGAGGGGGGCCATGAGCAGTACTTC.